The sequence of this TCR beta chain was determined in a study of follicular helper T cells after annual influenza vaccination. The V end was cut by 1 base, the J end by 4 bases, with 10 bases between. The CDR3 is 13 amino acids. The germline CDR1 and CDR2 sequences are SQVTM and ANQGSEA. TCRdb's copy holds only in-frame clones and misses some; the assay was immunoSEQ multiplex PCR. This sample has some 11,000 clones, with nearly 85% found just once. Here the sequenced sample was CXCR5- memory CD4+ T cells sorted from blood, taken 6 weeks after influenza vaccination. This chain uses TRBV29-1 with TRBJ2-5; the D is unclear. The clonotype originates from an adult who received the influenza vaccine. Written as DNA, the CDR3 is TGCAGCGTTGAAGGATCCCGGGCAGAGACCCAGTACTTC. It specifies CSVEGSRAETQYF.